Reported below is one TCR beta chain. Its antigen is still unknown. No much larger clone is present one base from it, and per-base qualities are unavailable. This sample stems from a study of blood T cells in healthy people across ages (dated by TCRdb to 2015 to 2017). Background for the entire study: In model experiments, template switching captured roughly one uniquely barcoded TCR beta cDNA molecule for every two T cells. The study analyzed two additional independent replicas of 1 million unique cDNA reads from the same blood draw for two donors, one aged 18 to 29 and one aged 80 or older. The donors were split into four age groups: young (average about 16 years), middle-aged (over 35), aged (around 67) and long-lived (over 75). To avoid experimental bias, donors of different ages were spread randomly across the sequencing lanes. To track age-related changes in TCR beta repertoire diversity, the study relied on deep sequencing normalized with unique cDNA molecular identifiers. What the research found in general, with its limitations: Observed TCR beta diversity per million T cells fell roughly linearly with age, and a significant reduction was already apparent by age approximately 41. Compared with the aged group, the long-lived group had more naive CD4+ T cells, fewer expanded clones and increased TCR diversity, a pattern suggesting age selection. The percentage of naive T cells measured by flow cytometry correlated strongly with observed TCR beta diversity. Since profiling was done on bulk unsorted PBMCs, naive and antigen-experienced compartments could not be conclusively compared. Estimates of total diversity from one million sequenced T cells were regarded as lower bounds and underestimates. Because the CMV infection status of the donors was unknown, age-related changes in expanded clonotypes may potentially have been confounded.

V lost 4 bases and J lost 2 bases, and the count of bases not matched to a germline gene is 9. Looking up the germline V gene yields CDR1 MDHEN and CDR2 SYDVKM. The CDR3, from cysteine to phenylalanine, totals 16 residues. The entry retains the CDR3 DNA only, 48 bases that are in frame from base 1. The approximately 40 donors, aged roughly 6 to 90 years, were systemically healthy Caucasian individuals from Russia. Approximately 11 milliliters of peripheral blood were drawn from each donor into EDTA-treated Vacutainer tubes. Ficoll-Paque density-gradient centrifugation was used to isolate PBMCs, with at least 6.5 million obtained per sample. Total RNA, at least 5 micrograms per sample, was extracted from PBMCs with Trizol reagent. For every donor, an aliquot of PBMCs went through flow cytometry to measure the percentages of naive CD45RAhigh/CD27high T cells. Libraries were constructed by 5' RACE. Sequencer: Illumina HiSeq 2500. A second roughly 6 to 12 cycle PCR used a sample-barcoded 5' primer and a J-beta primer mix. Each TCR beta cDNA molecule received a unique molecular identifier from a template-switch 5' adaptor carrying 12 random nucleotides. At least 2.5 million CDR3-containing paired-end reads were obtained from each sample. The Mint cDNA synthesis kit, primed by a TRBC-specific oligonucleotide, was used to synthesize first-strand cDNA from all RNA. After uracil-DNA glycosylase treatment, a first 18-cycle PCR used universal primers M1SS and BC2_uni_R on all cDNA. As for the original processing: For normalization, 1 million high-quality reads were randomly selected from each sample, with every read carrying a distinct molecular identifier. Reads sharing molecular identifiers were discarded rather than binned into consensus sequences. MiTCR, set to a Q25 quality threshold and the strictest error-elimination algorithm, was used for CDR3 identification, clonotype clustering and error correction. A nonparametric unseen species model using Euler transformation provided a lower-bound estimate of total TCR beta diversity. The raw public data were reprocessed by TCRdb itself: fastp quality trimming at Q25, MiXCR clonotype calling, in-frame beta chains only. Each record represents a unique CDR3 protein, reported with the most common genes and DNA among its rows. None of the V and J calls come from the authors' own analysis; TCRdb made them. The sample profile shows 1.5 million to 2 million distinct CDR3 sequences; roughly 28% of them were found once. The ten largest clones take up 7.7% of the sample.

The sequenced material came from blood. The chain was built from TRBV28 and TRBJ2-3, and 7 junctional nucleotides match TRBD2. The TCR comes from a young woman in good health. The CDR3 corresponds to CASSSPDAGVTDTQYF. The sequenced DNA is TGTGCCAGCAGTTCCCCGGACGCGGGGGTCACAGATACGCAGTATTTT. Supplemented by the reference TRBV28 and TRBJ2-3 proteins around the CDR3, the complete variable domain is DVKVTQSSRYLVKRTGEKVFLECVQDMDHENMFWYRQDPGLGLRLIYFSYDVKMKEKGDIPEGYSVSREKKERFSLILESASTNQTSMYLCASSSPDAGVTDTQYFGPGTRLTVL.